Listed below are T cell receptor beta chains from one sample, sequenced in a study of beta chain features in type 1 diabetes. Libraries were prepared by immunoSEQ multiplex PCR; TCRdb keeps only in-frame clonotypes and omits some of them. Among 970,000 or so clones listed, roughly a sixth were seen once. Sequencing was carried out using naive CD4+ T cells from blood. Receptor source: a woman younger than 30 in good health. CDR3s leave out the opening cysteine and the closing phenylalanine or tryptophan. Fields, in order: CDR3 length, V gene, CDR3 protein.

12 | TRBV4-2 | ASSSPGDGYGYT
11 | TRBV5-6 | ASSLRTGYGYT
13 | TRBV10-3 | AISEGLAGGYEQF
10 | TRBV11-2 | ASSLVGTSMF
13 | TRBV9 | ASSVTSGSWNEQF
14 | TRBV11-3 | ASSLVLGAAEGEQF
16 | TRBV4-1 | ASSHFPSGRSGTDTQY
13 | TRBV19 | ASSTTSGNARELF
11 | TRBV6-6 | ASSSQGAVEQF
13 | TRBV28 | ASSQLTDRVSGYT
16 | TRBV5-4 | ASSLDGRVGLADRLGF
9 | TRBV12-5 | ASGQGREQF
12 | TRBV29-1 | SVGVTSGRRKQF
12 | TRBV5-4 | ASSPTGGQETQY
15 | TRBV10-1 | ASSESALAVLYNEQF
15 | TRBV4-3 | ASSSRTSGRVGDTQY
12 | TRBV10-3 | AIKSGQTTNEQF
14 | TRBV7-2 | ASSLRPRARGTEAF
11 | TRBV6-5 | ASGPLRTYEQY
16 | TRBV6-1 | ASSEEFTSGSSYNEQF
12 | TRBV7-2 | ASSLRRQVTEAF
9 | TRBV20-1 | SARDNGEQY